This record covers a single T cell receptor (beta chain). The data were obtained in a study of blood T cells in healthy people across ages. A second roughly 6 to 11 cycle PCR used barcoded and J-beta primers. In TCRdb, the 5' RACE reads were re-called with MiXCR into one record per CDR3 protein. The table lists approximately 960,000 distinct CDR3 sequences, just under 30% of them singletons. The V and J ends lost 5 bases and 5 bases, in that order; junction bases with no gene match: 7. The CDR3 extends over 14 amino acids. The germline gives CDR1 SGHTA, CDR2 FQGNSA. This same sample was also part of a study on T cells of mothers and their children.

The clonotype comes from a woman in her 40s in good health. V is TRBV7-2 and J is TRBJ1-1; 8 nucleotides agree with TRBD1. The sequencing sample was made of blood. The CDR3 spells CASSQDRVVTEAFF. CDR3 DNA: TGTGCCAGCAGCCAGGACAGGGTTGTGACTGAAGCTTTCTTT.